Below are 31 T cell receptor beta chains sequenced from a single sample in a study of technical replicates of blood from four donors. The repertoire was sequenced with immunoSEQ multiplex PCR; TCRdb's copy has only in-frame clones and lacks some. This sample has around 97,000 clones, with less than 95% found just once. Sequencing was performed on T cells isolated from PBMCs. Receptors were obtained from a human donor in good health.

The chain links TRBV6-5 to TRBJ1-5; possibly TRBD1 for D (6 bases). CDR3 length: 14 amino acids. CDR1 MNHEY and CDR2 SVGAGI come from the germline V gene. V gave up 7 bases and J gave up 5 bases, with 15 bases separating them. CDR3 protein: CASTNRGGHQPQHF. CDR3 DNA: TGTGCCAGCACGAACCGGGGGGGGCATCAGCCCCAGCATTTT.

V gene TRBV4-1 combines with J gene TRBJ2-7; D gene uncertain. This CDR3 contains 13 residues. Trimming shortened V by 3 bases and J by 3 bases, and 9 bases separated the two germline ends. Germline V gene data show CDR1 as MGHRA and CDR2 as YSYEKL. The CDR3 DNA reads TGCGCCAGCAGCCACTACTCCTTCTACGAGCAGTACTTC. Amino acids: CASSHYSFYEQYF.

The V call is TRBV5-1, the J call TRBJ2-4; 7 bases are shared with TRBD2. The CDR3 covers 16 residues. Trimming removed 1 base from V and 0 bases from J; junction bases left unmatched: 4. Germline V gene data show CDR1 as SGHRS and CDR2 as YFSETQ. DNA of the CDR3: TGCGCCAGCAGCTTGAGCGGGGCCCTAGCCAAAAACATTCAGTACTTC. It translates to CASSLSGALAKNIQYF.

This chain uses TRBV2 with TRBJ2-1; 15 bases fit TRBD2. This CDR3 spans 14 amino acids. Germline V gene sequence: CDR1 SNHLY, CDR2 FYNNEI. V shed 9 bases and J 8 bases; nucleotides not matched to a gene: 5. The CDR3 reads CASPGLAGGHEQFF. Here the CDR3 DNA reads TGTGCCAGTCCGGGACTAGCGGGAGGCCATGAGCAGTTCTTC.

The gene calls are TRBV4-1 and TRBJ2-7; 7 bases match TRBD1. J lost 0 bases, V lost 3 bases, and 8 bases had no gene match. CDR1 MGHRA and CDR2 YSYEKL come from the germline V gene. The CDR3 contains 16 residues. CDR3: CASSHDGQADSYEQYF. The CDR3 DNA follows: TGCGCCAGCAGCCATGACGGACAGGCCGACTCCTACGAGCAGTACTTC.

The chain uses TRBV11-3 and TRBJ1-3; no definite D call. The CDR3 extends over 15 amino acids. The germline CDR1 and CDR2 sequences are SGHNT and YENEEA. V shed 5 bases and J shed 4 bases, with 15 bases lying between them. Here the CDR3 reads CASSLTGLYGNTIYF. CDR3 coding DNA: TGTGCCAGCAGCCTCACCGGACTTTACGGAAACACCATATATTTT.

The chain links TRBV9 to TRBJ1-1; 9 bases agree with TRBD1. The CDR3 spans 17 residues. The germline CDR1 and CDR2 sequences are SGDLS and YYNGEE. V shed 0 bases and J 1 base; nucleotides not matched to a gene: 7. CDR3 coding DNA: TGTGCCAGCAGCGTAGCTACTTGGACAGGGGAGAACACTGAAGCTTTCTTT. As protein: CASSVATWTGENTEAFF.

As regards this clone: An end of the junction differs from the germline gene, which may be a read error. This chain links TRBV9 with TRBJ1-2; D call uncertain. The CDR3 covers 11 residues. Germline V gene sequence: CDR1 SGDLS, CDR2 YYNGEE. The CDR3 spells CASSGSGLESF. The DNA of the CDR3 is TGTGCCAGCAGCGGCAGCGGCCTAGAGTCCTTC.

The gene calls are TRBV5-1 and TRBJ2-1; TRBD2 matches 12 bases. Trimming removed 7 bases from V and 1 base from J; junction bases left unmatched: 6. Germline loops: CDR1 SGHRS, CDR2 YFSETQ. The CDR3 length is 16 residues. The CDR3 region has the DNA TGCGCCAGCCAGCTAGCGGGAGGGGGATCCTACAATGAGCAGTTCTTC. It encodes CASQLAGGGSYNEQFF.

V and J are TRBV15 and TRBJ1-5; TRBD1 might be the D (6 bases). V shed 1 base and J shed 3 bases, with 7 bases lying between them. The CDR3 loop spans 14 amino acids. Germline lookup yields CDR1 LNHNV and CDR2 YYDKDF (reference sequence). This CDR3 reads CATSRGTVNQPQHF. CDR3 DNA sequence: TGTGCCACCAGCAGAGGGACAGTCAATCAGCCCCAGCATTTT.

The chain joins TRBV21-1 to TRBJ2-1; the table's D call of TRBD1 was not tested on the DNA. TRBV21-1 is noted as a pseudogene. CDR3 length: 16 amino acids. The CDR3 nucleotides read TGTGCCAGCAGCAAAGCTGGACAAAGACAGTCCAATGAGCAGTTCTTC. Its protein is CASSKAGQRQSNEQFF.

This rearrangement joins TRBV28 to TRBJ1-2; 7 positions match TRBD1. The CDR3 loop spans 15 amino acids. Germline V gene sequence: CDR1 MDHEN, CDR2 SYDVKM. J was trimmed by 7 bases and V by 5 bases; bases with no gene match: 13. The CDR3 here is CASSNEGGAIGGYTF. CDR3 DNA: TGTGCCAGCAGTAATGAAGGGGGCGCTATCGGTGGCTACACCTTC.

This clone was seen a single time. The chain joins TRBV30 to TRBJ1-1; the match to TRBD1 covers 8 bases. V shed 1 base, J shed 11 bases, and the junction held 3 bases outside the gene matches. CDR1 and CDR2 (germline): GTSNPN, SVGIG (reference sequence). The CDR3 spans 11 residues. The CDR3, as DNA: TGTGCCTGGAGTGCGGGACAGGTGGCTTTCTTT. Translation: CAWSAGQVAFF.

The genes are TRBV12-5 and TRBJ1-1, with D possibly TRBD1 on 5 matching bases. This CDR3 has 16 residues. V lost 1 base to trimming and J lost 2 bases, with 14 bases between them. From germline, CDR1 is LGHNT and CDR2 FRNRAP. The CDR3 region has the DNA TGTGCTAGTGGTTTGGACTTAACGACAGTCAACACTGAAGCTTTCTTT. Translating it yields CASGLDLTTVNTEAFF.

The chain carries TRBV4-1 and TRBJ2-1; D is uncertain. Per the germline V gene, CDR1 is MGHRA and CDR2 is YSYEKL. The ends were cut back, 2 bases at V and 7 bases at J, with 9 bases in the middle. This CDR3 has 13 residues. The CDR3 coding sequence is TGCGCCAGCAGCCAATATGGCGGAAATGAGCAGTTCTTC. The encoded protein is CASSQYGGNEQFF.

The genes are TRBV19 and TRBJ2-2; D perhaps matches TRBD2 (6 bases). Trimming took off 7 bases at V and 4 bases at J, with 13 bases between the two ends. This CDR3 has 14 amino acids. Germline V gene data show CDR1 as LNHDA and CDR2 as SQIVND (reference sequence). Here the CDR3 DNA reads TGTGCCAGTAATTGGCTAGCGAGCACCGGGGAGCTGTTTTTT. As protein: CASNWLASTGELFF. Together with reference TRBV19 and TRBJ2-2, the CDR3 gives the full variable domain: DGGITQSPKYLFRKEGQNVTLSCEQNLNHDAMYWYRQDPGQGLRLIYYSQIVNDFQKGDIAEGYSVSREKKESFPLTVTSAQKNPTAFYLCASNWLASTGELFFGEGSRLTVL.

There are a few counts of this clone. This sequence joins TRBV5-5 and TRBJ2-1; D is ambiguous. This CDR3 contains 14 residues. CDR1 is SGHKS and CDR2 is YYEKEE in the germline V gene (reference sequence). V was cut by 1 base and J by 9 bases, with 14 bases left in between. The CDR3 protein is CASSLLTTGSEQFF. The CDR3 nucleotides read TGTGCCAGCAGCTTGTTGACGACGGGTAGTGAGCAGTTCTTC.

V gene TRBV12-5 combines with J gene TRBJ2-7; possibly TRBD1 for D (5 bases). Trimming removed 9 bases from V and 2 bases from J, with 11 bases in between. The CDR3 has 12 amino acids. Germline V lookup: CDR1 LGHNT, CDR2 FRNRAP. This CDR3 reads CASPRTTYEQYF. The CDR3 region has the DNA TGTGCTAGCCCCAGGACAACCTACGAGCAGTACTTC.

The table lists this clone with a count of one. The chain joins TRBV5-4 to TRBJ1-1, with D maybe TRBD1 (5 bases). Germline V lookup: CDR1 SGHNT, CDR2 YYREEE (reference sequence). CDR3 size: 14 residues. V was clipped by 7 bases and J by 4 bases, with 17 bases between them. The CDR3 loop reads CASQRLREGTEAFF. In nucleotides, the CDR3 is TGTGCCAGCCAGAGACTCAGGGAGGGCACTGAAGCTTTCTTT.

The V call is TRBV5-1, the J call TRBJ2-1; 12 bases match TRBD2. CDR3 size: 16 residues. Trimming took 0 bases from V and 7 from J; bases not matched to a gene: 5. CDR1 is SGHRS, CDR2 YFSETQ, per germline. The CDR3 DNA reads TGCGCCAGCAGCTTGGGGTGGACTAGCGGGAAAAATGAGCAGTTCTTC. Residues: CASSLGWTSGKNEQFF.

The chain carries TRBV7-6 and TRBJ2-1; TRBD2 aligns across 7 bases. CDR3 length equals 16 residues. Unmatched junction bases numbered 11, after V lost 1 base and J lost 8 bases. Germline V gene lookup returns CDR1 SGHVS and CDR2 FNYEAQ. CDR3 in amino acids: CASSLVVGGPIYEQFF. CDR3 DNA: TGTGCCAGCAGCTTAGTGGTGGGAGGGCCGATCTATGAGCAGTTCTTC.

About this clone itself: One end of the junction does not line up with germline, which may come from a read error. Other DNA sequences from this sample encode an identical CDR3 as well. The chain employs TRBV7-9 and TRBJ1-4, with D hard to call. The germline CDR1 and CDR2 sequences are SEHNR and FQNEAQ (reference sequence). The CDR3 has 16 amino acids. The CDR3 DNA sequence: TGTGCCAGCAGCTTAACCCAAGAGGTGGCTAATGAAAAGCTGTTTTTT. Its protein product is CASSLTQEVANEKLFF.

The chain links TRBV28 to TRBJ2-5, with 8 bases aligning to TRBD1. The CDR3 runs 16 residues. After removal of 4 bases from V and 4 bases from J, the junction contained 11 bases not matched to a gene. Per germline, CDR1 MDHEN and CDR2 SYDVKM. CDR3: CASSYSGQGVGETQYF. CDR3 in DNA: TGTGCCAGCAGTTATAGCGGACAGGGTGTCGGAGAGACCCAGTACTTC.

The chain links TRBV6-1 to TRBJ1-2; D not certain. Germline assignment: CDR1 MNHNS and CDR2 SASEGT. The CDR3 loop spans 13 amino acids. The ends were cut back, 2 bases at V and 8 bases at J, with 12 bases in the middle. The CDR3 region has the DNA TGTGCCAGCAGTGAACTCGCGTTCTTCGGCTACACCTTC. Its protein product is CASSELAFFGYTF.

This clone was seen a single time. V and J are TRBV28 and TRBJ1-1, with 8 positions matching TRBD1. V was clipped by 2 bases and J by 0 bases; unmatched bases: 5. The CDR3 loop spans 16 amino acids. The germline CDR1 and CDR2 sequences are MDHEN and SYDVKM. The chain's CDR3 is CASSLGMGQVNTEAFF. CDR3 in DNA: TGTGCCAGCAGTTTAGGAATGGGACAGGTGAACACTGAAGCTTTCTTT.

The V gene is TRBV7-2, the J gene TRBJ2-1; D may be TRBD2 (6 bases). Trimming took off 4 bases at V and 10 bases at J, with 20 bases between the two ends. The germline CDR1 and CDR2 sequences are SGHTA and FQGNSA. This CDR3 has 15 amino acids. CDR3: CASSSGTVGPREQFF. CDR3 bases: TGTGCCAGCAGCTCCGGGACTGTCGGGCCCAGGGAGCAGTTCTTC. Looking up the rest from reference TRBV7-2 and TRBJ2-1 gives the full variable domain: GAGVSQSPSNKVTEKGKDVELRCDPISGHTALYWYRQSLGQGLEFLIYFQGNSAPDKSGLPSDRFSAERTGGSVSTLTIQRTQQEDSAVYLCASSSGTVGPREQFFGPGTRLTVL.

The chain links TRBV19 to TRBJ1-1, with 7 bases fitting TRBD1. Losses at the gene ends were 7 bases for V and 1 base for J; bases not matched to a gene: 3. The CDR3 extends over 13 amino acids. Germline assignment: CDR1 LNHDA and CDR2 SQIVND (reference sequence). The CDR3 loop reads CASTRQGNTEAFF. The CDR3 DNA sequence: TGTGCCAGTACTCGACAGGGGAACACTGAAGCTTTCTTT.

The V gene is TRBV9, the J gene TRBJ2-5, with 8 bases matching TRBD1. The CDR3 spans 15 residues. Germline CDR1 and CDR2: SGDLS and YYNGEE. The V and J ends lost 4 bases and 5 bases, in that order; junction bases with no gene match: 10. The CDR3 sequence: CASSSQGARGETQYF. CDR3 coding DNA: TGTGCCAGCAGCTCTCAGGGGGCGCGAGGGGAGACCCAGTACTTC.

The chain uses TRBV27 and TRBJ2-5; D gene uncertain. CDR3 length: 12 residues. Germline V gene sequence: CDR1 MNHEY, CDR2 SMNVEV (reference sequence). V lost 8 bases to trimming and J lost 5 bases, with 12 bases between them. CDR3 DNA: TGTGCCAGCGGCTCGCGGCATGAGACCCAGTACTTC. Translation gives CASGSRHETQYF.

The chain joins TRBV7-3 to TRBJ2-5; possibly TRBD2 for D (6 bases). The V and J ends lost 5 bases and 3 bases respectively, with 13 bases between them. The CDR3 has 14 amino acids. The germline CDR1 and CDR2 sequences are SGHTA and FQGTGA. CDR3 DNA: TGTGCCAGCAGCCCCGGTGGAGGGGAAGAGACCCAGTACTTC. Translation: CASSPGGGEETQYF.

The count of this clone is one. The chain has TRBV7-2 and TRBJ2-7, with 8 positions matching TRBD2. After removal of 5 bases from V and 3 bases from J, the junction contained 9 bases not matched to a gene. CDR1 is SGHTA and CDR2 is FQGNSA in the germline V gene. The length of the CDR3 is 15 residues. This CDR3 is CASSPSGGDYYEQYF. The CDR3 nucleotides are TGTGCCAGCAGCCCGTCGGGGGGGGACTACTACGAGCAGTACTTC.